The 28 T cell receptor beta chains presented below share a single source sample, sequenced in a study of pediatric ulcerative colitis. TCRdb's table, derived via immunoSEQ multiplex PCR, lists solely in-frame clones and lacks some. The sample contains over 10,000 clones, about 74% of which appear only once. One to two pinch biopsies were taken from the rectum during colonoscopy. The sequenced material came from gut tissue. These receptor sequences come from a boy aged 5-17 years who was a control in a study of pediatric ulcerative colitis.

V usage is TRBV7-9 and J usage is TRBJ2-5; 8 nucleotides align to TRBD2. Germline V gene sequence: CDR1 SEHNR, CDR2 FQNEAQ (reference sequence). The CDR3 spans 13 residues. Trimming took 2 bases from V and 5 from J; bases not matched to a gene: 1. In DNA form, the CDR3 reads TGTGCCAGCAGCTTAAGGACTAGCGAGACCCAGTACTTC. Translating gives CASSLRTSETQYF.

CDR3 DNA sequence: TGTGCCAGCAGTGAACTTAGGGGGGGTTCGAACCATTGGTACCAAGAGACCCAGTACTTC. Translating gives CASSELRGGSNHWYQETQYF. The chain uses TRBV2 and TRBJ2-5, with D possibly matching TRBD2 (7 bases). The CDR3 spans 20 residues. Germline V gene data show CDR1 as SNHLY and CDR2 as FYNNEI. V lost 2 bases to trimming and J lost 0 bases, with 25 bases between them.

The chain uses TRBV7-2 and TRBJ2-2; 8 bases agree with TRBD2. Looked up from germline, CDR1 is SGHTA and CDR2 is FQGNSA. After removal of 5 bases from V and 6 bases from J, the junction contained 8 bases not matched to a gene. The CDR3 loop spans 15 amino acids. CDR3 DNA sequence: TGTGCCAGCAGCCCCGGGGGGGTGGGGTCCGGGGAGCTGTTTTTT. It translates to CASSPGGVGSGELFF.

The CDR3 is CASRRTSGAQETQYF. The CDR3 nucleotides are TGTGCCAGCAGGCGGACTAGCGGGGCTCAAGAGACCCAGTACTTC. The chain links TRBV4-2 to TRBJ2-5, with 12 bases matching TRBD2. This CDR3 spans 15 amino acids. Germline CDR1 is LGHNA and CDR2 is YNFKEQ. V lost 6 bases, J lost 2 bases, and 4 bases stayed unmatched.

V is TRBV6-4 and J is TRBJ2-3; 8 bases line up with TRBD2. CDR1 and CDR2 from the germline V gene are MRHNA and SNTAGT. The CDR3 runs to 14 residues. V shed 5 bases, J shed 2 bases, and the junction held 3 bases outside the gene matches. Written as DNA, the CDR3 is TGTGCCAGCAGTAGCGGGAGACACACAGATACGCAGTATTTT. Protein sequence: CASSSGRHTDTQYF.

In the case of this clone: Sequence at one end of the junction differs from germline and may be a read error. The V gene is TRBV19, the J gene TRBJ2-1, with TRBD2 as a possible D gene (6 bases). This CDR3 region has 15 residues. The V gene's germline CDR1 is LNHDA and CDR2 SQIVND (reference sequence). The CDR3 DNA reads TGTGCCAGTAGAGACCGGGACTTCCCCTACGATGAGCAGTTCTTC. This codes for CASRDRDFPYDEQFF.

The rearrangement joins TRBV9 to TRBJ2-1, with 8 bases lining up with TRBD1. The CDR3 covers 14 residues. Germline-derived CDR1 and CDR2 are SGDLS and YYNGEE. With 2 bases clipped from V and 10 bases from J, the junction kept 8 bases outside the gene matches. CDR3 sequence reads: CASSVGQGQGEQFF. In DNA form, the CDR3 reads TGTGCCAGCAGCGTCGGACAGGGTCAAGGGGAGCAGTTCTTC.

This clone was found once. The V gene is TRBV9, the J gene TRBJ2-3; 7 bases are shared with TRBD2. From germline, CDR1 is SGDLS and CDR2 YYNGEE. The CDR3 contains 14 residues. Trimming cost V 6 bases and J 0 bases; bases outside gene matches: 4. CDR3 bases: TGTGCCAGCACAGATAGCGGGAGCACAGATACGCAGTATTTT. Encoded protein: CASTDSGSTDTQYF. Full variable domain (rest looked up from reference TRBV9 and TRBJ2-3): DSGVTQTPKHLITATGQRVTLRCSPRSGDLSVYWYQQSLDQGLQFLIQYYNGEERAKGNILERFSAQQFPDLHSELNLSSLELGDSALYFCASTDSGSTDTQYFGPGTRLTVL.

The CDR3 here is CASSFRTSGLEGETQYF. CDR3 in DNA: TGCGCCAGCAGCTTCCGGACATCGGGGCTGGAAGGGGAGACCCAGTACTTC. The genes are TRBV5-1 and TRBJ2-5; possibly TRBD1 or TRBD2 for D (5 bases each). V was pared by 2 bases and J by 5 bases, with 22 bases between. Germline lookup yields CDR1 SGHRS and CDR2 YFSETQ. CDR3 length: 17 amino acids.

There are a few counts of this clone. The DNA for the CDR3 is TGCGCCAGCAGCCAAGATCTAGCGGGTTCCCCTGAGCAGTTCTTC. Translation gives CASSQDLAGSPEQFF. The chain carries TRBV4-3 and TRBJ2-1; TRBD2 aligns across 8 bases. Germline V CDR1 and CDR2: LGHNA, YSLEER. CDR3 size: 15 residues. With V trimmed by 0 bases and J by 9 bases, 7 bases remained unmatched.

The chain employs TRBV6-5 and TRBJ2-1; D is ambiguous. The length of the CDR3 is 13 residues. V was pared by 2 bases and J by 10 bases, with 12 bases between. CDR1 is MNHEY, CDR2 SVGAGI, per germline. The CDR3, as DNA: TGTGCCAGCAGTTACAAGGAGATGGGGGAGCAGTTCTTC. It is translated as CASSYKEMGEQFF.

V usage is TRBV6-1 and J usage is TRBJ2-7; the D gene is possibly TRBD2 (6 bases). Germline-derived CDR1 and CDR2 are MNHNS and SASEGT. V was trimmed by 5 bases and J by 2 bases, leaving 16 bases between them. This CDR3 has 15 amino acids. CDR3 protein: CASSTRLPGAYEQYV. The CDR3 DNA reads as TGTGCCAGCAGTACCCGACTCCCGGGGGCCTACGAGCAGTACGTC.

The V gene is TRBV5-1, the J gene TRBJ2-7, with unresolved D. V lost 0 bases to trimming and J lost 3 bases, with 7 bases between them. The germline V gene has CDR1 SGHRS and CDR2 YFSETQ. CDR3 length: 13 residues. The CDR3 loop reads CASSLASSYEQYF. The CDR3 nucleotides read TGCGCCAGCAGCTTGGCAAGTAGCTACGAGCAGTACTTC.

The chain uses TRBV19 and TRBJ2-5; D tentatively reads TRBD1 or TRBD2 (7 bases each). V was pared by 4 bases and J by 5 bases, with 17 bases between. The CDR3 has 15 amino acids. The V gene's germline CDR1 is LNHDA and CDR2 SQIVND (reference sequence). The chain's CDR3 is CASSTQGGGTETQYF. CDR3 coding DNA: TGTGCCAGTAGTACCCAGGGGGGGGGCACGGAGACCCAGTACTTC. Looking up the rest from reference TRBV19 and TRBJ2-5 gives the full variable domain: DGGITQSPKYLFRKEGQNVTLSCEQNLNHDAMYWYRQDPGQGLRLIYYSQIVNDFQKGDIAEGYSVSREKKESFPLTVTSAQKNPTAFYLCASSTQGGGTETQYFGPGTRLLVL.

V is TRBV19 and J is TRBJ2-3; tentative D call: TRBD1 (5 bases). Germline-derived CDR1 and CDR2 are LNHDA and SQIVND (reference sequence). Trimming took 3 bases from V and 2 from J, leaving 9 bases between them. The CDR3 extends over 14 amino acids. The CDR3 region has the DNA TGTGCCAGTAGTATGGGGCATTACACAGATACGCAGTATTTT. Encoded protein: CASSMGHYTDTQYF.

V is TRBV11-3 and J is TRBJ2-1; 9 positions match TRBD1. The CDR3 covers 15 residues. The germline CDR1 and CDR2 sequences are SGHNT and YENEEA. With 2 bases clipped from V and 9 bases from J, the junction kept 8 bases outside the gene matches. The CDR3 region is CASSLYPWTGVEQFF. The CDR3 DNA reads TGTGCCAGCAGCTTATACCCCTGGACAGGGGTTGAGCAGTTCTTC.

The chain links TRBV10-2 to TRBJ2-2, with 9 bases aligning to TRBD1. Germline loops: CDR1 WSHSY, CDR2 SAAADI. J gave up 4 bases and V 6 bases, and 9 bases lay outside the gene matches. The CDR3 has 16 residues. Here the CDR3 DNA reads TGCGCCAGCAGATTATCCGGGACAGGGTCCACCGGGGAGCTGTTTTTT. Its protein product is CASRLSGTGSTGELFF.

The CDR3, as DNA: TGTGCCAGGGAGGAAACAGGGGTAGGCCAGCCCCAGCATTTT. This translates into CAREETGVGQPQHF. The V and J genes are TRBV6-6 and TRBJ1-5, with TRBD1 matching over 7 bases. V lost 9 bases to trimming and J lost 7 bases; unmatched junction nucleotides: 12. The CDR3 spans 14 residues. Germline assignment: CDR1 MNHNY and CDR2 SVGAGI (reference sequence).

V is TRBV19 and J is TRBJ2-5; D ambiguous. Per the germline V gene, CDR1 is LNHDA and CDR2 is SQIVND (reference sequence). Trimming shortened V by 5 bases and J by 7 bases, and 11 bases separated the two germline ends. The CDR3 loop spans 12 amino acids. The CDR3: CASSVQPGTQYF. The CDR3 DNA sequence: TGTGCCAGTAGTGTACAGCCTGGGACCCAGTACTTC.

The chain links TRBV7-3 to TRBJ2-7; D gene unclear. V lost 0 bases and J lost 6, with 9 bases in between. The CDR3 spans 13 residues. Germline V lookup: CDR1 SGHTA, CDR2 FQGTGA. This CDR3 is CASSLTGSGEQYF. CDR3 DNA sequence: TGTGCCAGCAGCTTAACGGGGTCCGGCGAGCAGTACTTC.

The chain employs TRBV9 and TRBJ2-5; D tentatively reads TRBD1 or TRBD2 (6 bases each). CDR1 and CDR2 from the germline V gene are SGDLS and YYNGEE. The CDR3 spans 14 residues. V gave up 6 bases and J gave up 4 bases, with 16 bases separating them. The CDR3, as DNA: TGTGCCAGCACCGCCGGAGGGGGGCGAGAGACCCAGTACTTC. Its protein product is CASTAGGGRETQYF.

The chain joins TRBV9 to TRBJ1-1; maybe TRBD1 (6 bases). The germline V and J ends were trimmed by 1 base and 3 bases, with 13 bases remaining between them. CDR3 length equals 15 residues. CDR1 SGDLS and CDR2 YYNGEE come from the germline V gene. For the CDR3, the DNA is TGTGCCAGCAGCGTAAGAGAGGGGGAATACACTGAAGCTTTCTTT. Translating it yields CASSVREGEYTEAFF.

The chain joins TRBV5-1 to TRBJ2-7; 7 bases match TRBD1. Germline V gene data show CDR1 as SGHRS and CDR2 as YFSETQ. The CDR3 has 13 amino acids. V lost 5 bases to trimming and J lost 0 bases; unmatched junction nucleotides: 2. The CDR3 sequence: CASSTGASYEQYF. CDR3 nucleotide sequence: TGCGCCAGCAGTACAGGGGCCTCCTACGAGCAGTACTTC.

This clone appeared a few times. Other DNA sequences from this sample encode an identical CDR3 as well. The genes are TRBV30 and TRBJ1-1; D is unclear. V lost 2 bases to trimming and J lost 2 bases, with 9 bases between them. This CDR3 comprises 13 residues. Germline CDR1 is GTSNPN and CDR2 is SVGIG (reference sequence). The CDR3 spells CAWSRSANTEAFF. The CDR3 region has the DNA TGTGCCTGGAGTAGGTCTGCCAACACTGAAGCTTTCTTT.

The rearrangement uses TRBV14 and TRBJ2-2; D remains unclear. The germline CDR1 and CDR2 sequences are SGHDN and FVKESK. There are 16 residues in the CDR3. V lost 1 base, J lost 2 bases, and 11 bases lay in between. Here the CDR3 reads CASSQARQLNTGELFF. In nucleotides, the CDR3 is TGTGCCAGCAGCCAAGCCCGGCAGCTAAACACCGGGGAGCTGTTTTTT.

The genes are TRBV4-1 and TRBJ2-3; TRBD2 might be the D (5 bases). This CDR3 is 14 amino acids long. With 5 bases removed from V and 2 bases from J, the gap between germline ends came to 11 bases. Germline V gene lookup returns CDR1 MGHRA and CDR2 YSYEKL. DNA for the CDR3: TGCGCCAGCAGCTCTAGCAGCTTCACAGATACGCAGTATTTT. Residues: CASSSSSFTDTQYF.

The chain is built from TRBV4-2 and TRBJ1-2; D might be TRBD1 (6 bases). Germline-derived CDR1 and CDR2 are LGHNA and YNFKEQ. Between the trimmed V and J ends, which lost 0 bases and 0 bases, there was a span of 11 bases. This CDR3 has 16 residues. In nucleotides, the CDR3 is TGTGCCAGCAGCCAAGAGACAGGAAAAGCTAACTATGGCTACACCTTC. Protein product: CASSQETGKANYGYTF.

Note on this clone: The identical CDR3 is also encoded by other nucleotide sequences in the sample. The V call is TRBV7-8, the J call TRBJ1-4, with TRBD1 as a possible D gene (5 bases). Between the trimmed V and J ends, which lost 1 base and 5 bases, there was a span of 8 bases. Germline-derived CDR1 and CDR2 are SGHVS and FQNEAQ. This CDR3 region has 14 residues. Here the CDR3 reads CASSLGGVNEKLFF. The CDR3 DNA reads TGTGCCAGCAGCTTAGGAGGGGTCAATGAAAAACTGTTTTTT.